Presented here are 25 T cell receptor beta chains from one specimen sequenced in a study of blood T cells in healthy people across ages. A second PCR, run for about 7 to 11 cycles, used a sample-barcoded 5' primer plus a J-beta primer mix. TCRdb fed the 5' RACE reads into MiXCR, producing one record per CDR3 protein. The repertoire holds roughly 1,500,000 distinct CDR3 sequences, with approximately 38% as singletons. The sequenced sample was blood. The receptors were sampled from a woman under 30 in good health.

V usage is TRBV28 and J usage is TRBJ1-1; TRBD1 is a possible D gene (6 bases). There are 15 residues in the CDR3. V dropped 10 bases and J dropped 1 base, with 19 bases sitting between them. CDR1 is MDHEN, CDR2 SYDVKM, per germline. The CDR3 DNA is TGTGCCACCGCTCGAAACAGGGAGGAGAACACTGAAGCTTTCTTT. The encoded protein is CATARNREENTEAFF.

Concerning this clonotype itself: Germline and junction disagree at one end, which may indicate a read error. This chain joins TRBV5-1 and TRBJ2-1; D perhaps matches TRBD1 (5 bases). This CDR3 has 13 amino acids. Looked up from germline, CDR1 is SGHRS and CDR2 is YFSETQ. In DNA form, the CDR3 reads TGCGCCAGCAGCGCCGACAGCTACAATGGGCAGTTCTTC. It codes for CASSADSYNGQFF.

This clonotype was seen ten or more times. Given a much more abundant clone one base away, this may be a read error. The CDR3 region has the DNA TGCGCCAGCAGCTTCCATGAGACCCAGTACTTC. This gives the protein CASSFHETQYF. V usage is TRBV5-1 and J usage is TRBJ2-5; D remains unclear. Looked up from germline, CDR1 is SGHRS and CDR2 is YFSETQ. The CDR3 loop spans 11 amino acids. Trimming took 2 bases from V and 5 from J, leaving 4 bases between them.

J is TRBJ1-1 and V is TRBV20-1, with TRBD1 matching 7 bases. CDR3 size: 13 residues. CDR1 DFQATT and CDR2 SNEGSKA come from the germline V gene (reference sequence). The ends lost 6 bases at V and 6 bases at J; junction bases unmatched: 10. CDR3 loop: CSAPGQGGPEAFF. The CDR3 DNA follows: TGCAGTGCCCCGGGCCAGGGGGGCCCTGAAGCTTTCTTT.

In its sample, this clonotype was seen once. The chain combines TRBV7-2 with TRBJ1-2; possibly TRBD1 for D (6 bases). The germline gives CDR1 SGHTA, CDR2 FQGNSA. The length of the CDR3 is 18 residues. V was trimmed by 2 bases and J by 1 base, leaving 20 bases between them. This CDR3 is CASSLRNRAQPLNYGYTF. DNA for the CDR3: TGTGCCAGCAGCTTAAGGAACAGGGCCCAACCGCTTAACTATGGCTACACCTTC.

This CDR3 reads CASRKSIGLAGRTSYEQYF. The CDR3 DNA reads TGTGCCAGCAGGAAGAGTATCGGACTAGCGGGACGTACCTCCTACGAGCAGTACTTC. The genes are TRBV25-1 and TRBJ2-7; 12 bases line up with TRBD2. V gave up 6 bases and J gave up 0 bases; unmatched junction bases: 15. This CDR3 is 19 amino acids long. The germline V gene has CDR1 MGHDK and CDR2 SYGVNS.

The chain joins TRBV28 to TRBJ1-1; no definite D call. Germline CDR1 MDHEN, CDR2 SYDVKM. The CDR3 has 13 amino acids. V was shortened by 7 bases and J by 0 bases, with 9 bases between the two germline ends. The CDR3 region has the DNA TGTGCCAGCAAGGAGGGTATGAACACTGAAGCTTTCTTT. This gives the protein CASKEGMNTEAFF. Together with reference TRBV28 and TRBJ1-1, the CDR3 gives the full variable domain: DVKVTQSSRYLVKRTGEKVFLECVQDMDHENMFWYRQDPGLGLRLIYFSYDVKMKEKGDIPEGYSVSREKKERFSLILESASTNQTSMYLCASKEGMNTEAFFGQGTRLTVV.

The chain links TRBV6-5 to TRBJ1-2; D is undetermined. The CDR3 covers 14 residues. The V end lost 2 bases, the J end lost 8 bases, and 15 bases lay between the germline ends. Germline V gene data show CDR1 as MNHEY and CDR2 as SVGAGI. The CDR3 bases are TGTGCCAGCAGTTACGGTACAAGCCCTACGGGCTACACCTTC. As protein: CASSYGTSPTGYTF.

This clonotype has just a few counts. The chain uses TRBV7-2 and TRBJ1-5; TRBD1 is a possible D gene (6 bases). The CDR3 spans 16 residues. Trimming pared 5 bases from V and 5 bases from J, leaving 19 bases between. In germline, CDR1 is SGHTA, CDR2 FQGNSA. The CDR3 region is CASSQGGGGRYQPQHF. CDR3 DNA sequence: TGTGCCAGCAGCCAAGGCGGCGGGGGCCGATATCAGCCCCAGCATTTT.

This clonotype turned up a few times. This chain uses TRBV27 with TRBJ1-1; 7 bases agree with TRBD1. V gave up 0 bases and J gave up 1 base; unmatched junction bases: 2. The CDR3 consists of 15 residues. Germline lookup yields CDR1 MNHEY and CDR2 SMNVEV (reference sequence). The CDR3 nucleotides are TGTGCCAGCAGTTTATCCGGGACAGCGAACACTGAAGCTTTCTTT. Translating gives CASSLSGTANTEAFF.

The chain recombines TRBV7-9 with TRBJ2-7; TRBD1 is a possible D gene (5 bases). V dropped 2 bases and J dropped 3 bases, with 11 bases sitting between them. Germline CDR1 reads SEHNR; CDR2 reads FQNEAQ (reference sequence). The CDR3 extends over 14 amino acids. The CDR3 sequence is CASSLIGANYEQYF. The CDR3 region has the DNA TGTGCCAGCAGCTTAATAGGGGCCAACTACGAGCAGTACTTC. Based on the CDR3 plus reference TRBV7-9 and TRBJ2-7, the full variable domain is DTGVSQNPRHKITKRGQNVTFRCDPISEHNRLYWYRQTLGQGPEFLTYFQNEAQLEKSRLLSDRFSAERPKGSFSTLEIQRTEQGDSAMYLCASSLIGANYEQYFGPGTRLTVT.

The chain has TRBV6-6 and TRBJ2-1; TRBD1 matches 12 bases. Germline-derived CDR1 and CDR2 are MNHNY and SVGAGI (reference sequence). The CDR3 runs 17 residues. V shed 7 bases and J 9 bases; nucleotides not matched to a gene: 16. In nucleotides, the CDR3 is TGTGCCAGCAAGTATAGGGACAGGGGGCAAGTTGGTGTTGAGCAGTTCTTC. Residues: CASKYRDRGQVGVEQFF.

This CDR3 is CASSEGLTSGGYEQFF. The CDR3 DNA reads TGTGCCAGCAGTGAAGGTTTGACTAGCGGGGGTTATGAGCAGTTCTTC. V and J are TRBV25-1 and TRBJ2-1; TRBD2 agrees at 12 bases. Germline lookup yields CDR1 MGHDK and CDR2 SYGVNS. The CDR3 covers 16 residues. The V and J ends lost 2 bases and 8 bases, in that order; junction bases with no gene match: 7.

The chain is built from TRBV12-3 or TRBV12-4 and TRBJ2-2; weak D call: TRBD2 (6 bases). The CDR3 is 13 amino acids. Between the trimmed V and J ends, which lost 2 bases and 8 bases, there was a span of 9 bases. CDR3 DNA: TGTGCCAGCAGTTTAAAGGGGACTGGGGAGCTGTTTTTT. It specifies CASSLKGTGELFF.

A few counts support this clonotype. The chain has TRBV27 and TRBJ1-5, with 7 bases lining up with TRBD1. In germline, CDR1 is MNHEY, CDR2 SMNVEV (reference sequence). This CDR3 comprises 15 residues. V lost 3 bases, J lost 4 bases, and 6 bases stayed unmatched. The CDR3 nucleotides are TGTGCCAGCAGTTTGGGCCAGGGGGAAAATCAGCCCCAGCATTTT. Its protein is CASSLGQGENQPQHF.

This clonotype was recorded at least ten times. The chain is built from TRBV20-1 and TRBJ2-7, with 7 bases identical to TRBD2. V trimming: 1 base; J trimming: 1 base; junction bases outside the gene matches: 1. CDR1 and CDR2 (germline): DFQATT, SNEGSKA (reference sequence). The CDR3 is made up of 13 amino acids. The CDR3 loop is CSARGGLSYEQYF. The CDR3 DNA sequence: TGCAGTGCTAGAGGGGGACTATCCTACGAGCAGTACTTC.

The chain employs TRBV20-1 and TRBJ1-2, with 8 bases that match TRBD1. V was pared by 2 bases and J by 6 bases, with 5 bases of the junction left unmatched. The CDR3 has 13 amino acids. Germline V gives CDR1 DFQATT, CDR2 SNEGSKA (reference sequence). CDR3 in DNA: TGCAGTGCTAGAACGGCAGGGGGCCATGGCTACACCTTC. Translation gives CSARTAGGHGYTF.

There are a few counts of this clonotype. The rearrangement joins TRBV10-3 to TRBJ2-3; 9 bases agree with TRBD1. This CDR3 is built from 15 residues. V lost 11 bases and J lost 4; bases outside the gene matches: 13. The germline V gene has CDR1 ENHRY and CDR2 SYGVKD. In DNA form, the CDR3 reads TGTGCCCTGAGGGACAGGGATCAACTCTCAGATACGCAGTATTTT. Its translation is CALRDRDQLSDTQYF.

The chain has TRBV5-5 and TRBJ2-4; D is unresolved. The tail of the sequence fits TRBJ2-7 better, so the J call may be wrong. CDR3 length: 15 residues. In germline, CDR1 is SGHKS, CDR2 YYEKEE (reference sequence). CDR3 in DNA: TGTGCCAGCAGCTTGATACCGGACGGAACCTACGAGCAGTACTTC. Amino acids: CASSLIPDGTYEQYF.

CDR3 region: CSASGPLTDTQYF. CDR3 DNA sequence: TGCAGCGCGTCCGGGCCCCTCACAGATACGCAGTATTTT. The chain is built from TRBV29-1 and TRBJ2-3; D is ambiguous. V dropped 7 bases and J dropped 2 bases, with 13 bases sitting between them. The CDR3 covers 13 residues. Germline CDR1 SQVTM, CDR2 ANQGSEA.

The DNA for the CDR3 is TGCGCCAGCAGCCAAGCTATACTAGCGGGAAACACAGATACGCAGTATTTT. This gives the protein CASSQAILAGNTDTQYF. This chain links TRBV4-1 with TRBJ2-3, with 10 positions matching TRBD2. V shed 1 base and J 2 bases; nucleotides not matched to a gene: 6. Germline assignment: CDR1 MGHRA and CDR2 YSYEKL. The CDR3 sequence is 17 residues long.

The chain recombines TRBV9 with TRBJ2-4; 10 bases line up with TRBD2. The last part of the DNA fits TRBJ2-5 better; the J call may be wrong. The germline V gene encodes CDR1 SGDLS and CDR2 YYNGEE. The CDR3 is made up of 17 amino acids. The CDR3 loop is CASSEGLAGASQETQYF. The CDR3 nucleotides read TGTGCCAGCAGCGAGGGGCTAGCGGGGGCCTCCCAAGAGACCCAGTACTTC.

The chain has TRBV29-1 and TRBJ1-1, with D possibly being TRBD1 (5 bases). The germline CDR1 and CDR2 sequences are SQVTM and ANQGSEA. The CDR3 runs 14 residues. Deletions cut 7 bases from V and 0 bases from J, with 15 bases between. The CDR3 here is CSARKGQLNTEAFF. CDR3 in DNA: TGCAGCGCCAGGAAGGGGCAATTGAACACTGAAGCTTTCTTT.

For this clonotype: This may be a read error: a much more frequent sequence differs by one nucleotide. The chain employs TRBV12-3 or TRBV12-4 and TRBJ2-7, with TRBD2 matching over 8 bases. This CDR3 comprises 14 residues. The V gene end was trimmed by 7 bases and the J gene end by 2 bases; junction bases not matched to a gene: 7. CDR3 loop: CASTRTSRAYEQYF. The CDR3 bases are TGTGCCAGCACCCGGACTAGCCGGGCCTACGAGCAGTACTTC.

Only a few counts were recorded for this clonotype. J is TRBJ1-2 and V is TRBV27, with D possibly being TRBD1 (5 bases). CDR1 and CDR2 (germline): MNHEY, SMNVEV (reference sequence). V lost 3 bases and J 1 base, leaving 9 bases between the germline ends. The CDR3 runs to 14 residues. CDR3 amino acids: CASSFGTDNYGYTF. The CDR3 region has the DNA TGTGCCAGCAGTTTTGGGACGGATAACTATGGCTACACCTTC.